The 3 T cell receptor beta chains below come from one sample, sequenced in a study of T cells in tuberculosis. The assay was immunoSEQ multiplex PCR, and TCRdb's table has in-frame clones only and misses some. The top ten hold roughly 6.4% of the sample, which has more than 35,000 clones, 93% seen once. The source material was PBMCs. The source is a donor aged 10-35 years with latent tuberculosis or without tuberculosis infection.

The chain links TRBV6-1 to TRBJ2-7; D is possibly TRBD1 (7 bases). Germline CDR1 is MNHNS and CDR2 is SASEGT. The CDR3 runs to 11 residues. Trimming removed 6 bases from V and 7 bases from J, with 10 bases in between. DNA of the CDR3: TGTGCCAGCAGCGGGGGACAGGAGCAGTACTTC. It is translated as CASSGGQEQYF.

The chain uses TRBV7-2 and TRBJ2-7; 8 bases are shared with TRBD2. Unmatched junction bases numbered 7, after V lost 8 bases and J lost 4 bases. There are 13 residues in the CDR3. Germline values: CDR1 SGHTA, CDR2 FQGNSA. CDR3 coding DNA: TGTGCCAGCTCACAAGCGGGGGAGTACGAGCAGTACTTC. Its translation is CASSQAGEYEQYF.

This clone is a singleton in its sample. The rearrangement links TRBV6-5 to TRBJ2-5, with TRBD2 as a possible D gene (7 bases). Germline CDR1 and CDR2: MNHEY and SVGAGI. V was shortened by 4 bases and J by 5 bases, with 11 bases between the two germline ends. The CDR3 loop spans 13 amino acids. The CDR3 DNA follows: TGTGCCAGCAGTTTGGGGGGGCCTGAGACCCAGTACTTC. Translated, it gives CASSLGGPETQYF.